These 9 T cell receptor beta chains came from one sample sequenced in a study of technical replicates of blood from a handful of donors. TCRdb's table, derived via immunoSEQ multiplex PCR, lists solely in-frame clones and lacks some. The repertoire holds fewer than 100,000 clones, with 80% to 95% as singletons. The sample taken for sequencing was T cells isolated from PBMCs. The source of these receptors is a human donor in good health.

V is TRBV19 and J is TRBJ1-3; 7 nucleotides align to TRBD1. The CDR3 is 17 amino acids. V was clipped by 9 bases and J by 0 bases; unmatched bases: 14. From germline, CDR1 is LNHDA and CDR2 SQIVND (reference sequence). The DNA for the CDR3 is TGTGCCAGCAAGGGGGACAGCAGACAATCCTCTGGAAACACCATATATTTT. Its translation is CASKGDSRQSSGNTIYF.

V gene TRBV2 combines with J gene TRBJ2-1; 10 bases agree with TRBD2. V lost 6 bases to trimming and J lost 5 bases; unmatched junction nucleotides: 7. Germline CDR1 SNHLY, CDR2 FYNNEI. This CDR3 contains 15 residues. The DNA for the CDR3 is TGTGCCAGCAGAAAACTAGCGGGAACTGACAATGAGCAGTTCTTC. Translated, it gives CASRKLAGTDNEQFF.

The rearrangement uses TRBV23-1 and TRBJ2-7; D perhaps matches TRBD2 (7 bases). TRBV23-1 is an open reading frame, and its role is uncertain. The V end lost 0 bases, the J end lost 1 base, and 13 bases lay between the germline ends. The CDR3 has 16 amino acids. CDR3 protein: CASSQSRGGDSYEQYF. The CDR3 DNA reads TGCGCCAGCAGTCAATCCCGAGGGGGGGATTCCTACGAGCAGTACTTC.

The V call is TRBV5-5, the J call TRBJ1-3, with D uncertain. This CDR3 is built from 15 residues. The V end was cut by 2 bases, the J end by 0 bases, with 9 bases between. Germline-derived CDR1 and CDR2 are SGHKS and YYEKEE (reference sequence). The CDR3 DNA sequence: TGTGCCAGCAGCTTATCCTATCTCTCTGGAAACACCATATATTTT. The encoded protein is CASSLSYLSGNTIYF.

This clone was found a few times. The chain employs TRBV4-1 and TRBJ2-1; TRBD2 matches 8 bases. Trimming removed 3 bases from V and 15 bases from J; junction bases left unmatched: 7. Germline V gene data show CDR1 as MGHRA and CDR2 as YSYEKL. The CDR3 has 12 residues. The CDR3 here is CASSQGIAGMFF. The CDR3 DNA sequence: TGCGCCAGCAGCCAGGGAATAGCGGGGATGTTCTTC.

This chain connects TRBV9 to TRBJ2-2; D gene unclear. There are 12 residues in the CDR3. Germline lookup yields CDR1 SGDLS and CDR2 YYNGEE. V lost 3 bases, J lost 8 bases, and 8 bases lay in between. This chain's CDR3 is CASSGWAGELFF. The CDR3 DNA reads as TGTGCCAGCAGCGGGTGGGCGGGGGAGCTGTTTTTT.

This clone was seen just once. J is TRBJ2-2 and V is TRBV2, with D perhaps matching TRBD1 (5 bases). The CDR3 covers 15 residues. Trimming shortened V by 7 bases and J by 9 bases, and 21 bases separated the two germline ends. The V gene's germline CDR1 is SNHLY and CDR2 FYNNEI. The CDR3 nucleotides read TGTGCCAGCACCTCGACAGACCCTTTTCTCCGGGAGCTGTTTTTT. It codes for CASTSTDPFLRELFF.

This chain joins TRBV4-1 and TRBJ2-2, with 7 bases matching TRBD1. Germline CDR1 and CDR2: MGHRA and YSYEKL. The CDR3 contains 18 residues. Trimming cost V 0 bases and J 2 bases; bases outside gene matches: 9. The CDR3 spells CASSQEVPGTDNTGELFF. CDR3 DNA sequence: TGCGCCAGCAGCCAAGAAGTTCCCGGGACAGATAACACCGGGGAGCTGTTTTTT.

The V gene is TRBV27, the J gene TRBJ2-7; 7 bases line up with TRBD2. The CDR3 extends over 15 amino acids. The germline V gene has CDR1 MNHEY and CDR2 SMNVEV (reference sequence). The junction had 7 bases not matched to a gene; V was cut back by 3 bases and J by 2 bases. The chain's CDR3 is CASSFLSSGPYEQYF. The CDR3 DNA follows: TGTGCCAGCAGTTTTCTCTCTAGCGGTCCCTACGAGCAGTACTTC.